This TCR beta chain is drawn from a study of identifying expanded T cells in peripheral blood. Study results and caveats: Technical replicates showed roughly 1.2 changed clones; approximately two weeks 15 to 20; four weeks 19. Across healthy donors, higher total template counts meant significantly greater approximately two-week count variance.

About this clone itself: Its antigen remains unknown.

No infections or other immune events were documented during collection. Trimming took 3 bases from V and 5 from J, leaving 16 bases between them. Germline-derived CDR1 and CDR2 are SQVTM and ANQGSEA. This CDR3 spans 15 amino acids. Sequencing used immunoSEQ multiplex PCR; TCRdb keeps in-frame clones, though not all of them. The sample gives tens of thousands of clones, more than 70% of which show up once; roughly 4% is in the top ten. The origin of this receptor is a person aged 18-70 years in good health. The sequenced sample was blood. The chain employs TRBV29-1 and TRBJ1-4; D not certain. The CDR3 region is CSVDASGVTNEKLFF. The CDR3, as DNA: TGCAGCGTTGATGCTAGTGGGGTGACCAATGAAAAACTGTTTTTT.